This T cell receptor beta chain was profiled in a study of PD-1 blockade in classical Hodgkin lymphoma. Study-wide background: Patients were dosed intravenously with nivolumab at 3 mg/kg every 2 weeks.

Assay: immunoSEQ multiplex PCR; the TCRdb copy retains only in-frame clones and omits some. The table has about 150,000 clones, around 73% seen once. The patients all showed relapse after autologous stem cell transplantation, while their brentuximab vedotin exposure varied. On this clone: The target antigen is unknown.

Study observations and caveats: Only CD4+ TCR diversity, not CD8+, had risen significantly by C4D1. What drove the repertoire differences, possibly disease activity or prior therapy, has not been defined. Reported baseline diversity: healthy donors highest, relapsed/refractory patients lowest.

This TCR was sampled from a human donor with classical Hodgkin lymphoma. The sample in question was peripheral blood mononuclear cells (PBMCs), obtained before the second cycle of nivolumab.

In DNA form, the CDR3 reads TGTGCCACCGGGCAGGCGGTCTTTAGGACAGATACGCAGTATTTT. It specifies CATGQAVFRTDTQYF. The genes are TRBV11-2 and TRBJ2-3; D is uncertain. This CDR3 contains 15 residues. Per germline, CDR1 SGHAT and CDR2 FQNNGV. The V end lost 10 bases, the J end lost 3 bases, and 20 bases lay between the germline ends.